One TCR beta chain is described in this entry. Its antigen is not known. The data stem from a study of shared clonotypes between healthy human individuals. The table came from immunoSEQ multiplex PCR; TCRdb's copy has only in-frame clones and leaves some out. The data show fewer than 800,000 clones, with roughly 94% seen just once and 24% held by the top ten. Study results and limitations: Memory subsets had estimated richness that was generally smaller than that of naive subsets. In the sorted subsets, rarefaction showed sequencing was incomplete despite large depth.

Only CD45RO-negative cells positively selected for CCR7 counted as naive CD8 cells, so terminally differentiated effector memory CD45RA+ cells were excluded. Only Caucasian adults living in Nashville, Tennessee made up the donor group. This CDR3 has 14 amino acids. The J segment lost 10 bases and the V segment lost 0 bases, leaving 5 bases of the junction unmatched. CDR1 and CDR2 (germline): SGHTA, FQGTGA. The sequencing input was naive CD8+ T cells sorted from blood. The chain is built from TRBV7-3 and TRBJ2-1; 8 positions agree with TRBD1. This clonotype was obtained from a man aged 25-45 years in good health. Written as DNA, the CDR3 is TGTGCCAGCAGCTTAACAGGGGCAGGGGGCGAGCAGTTCTTC. Amino acid sequence: CASSLTGAGGEQFF. Combining the CDR3 with reference TRBV7-3 and TRBJ2-1 gives the whole variable domain GAGVSQTPSNKVTEKGKYVELRCDPISGHTALYWYRQSLGQGPEFLIYFQGTGAADDSGLPNDRFFAVRPEGSVSTLKIQRTERGDSAVYLCASSLTGAGGEQFFGPGTRLTVL.